The 13 T cell receptor beta chains given below trace back to one sample, sequenced in a study of T cells in Graves' hyperthyroidism and ophthalmopathy. TCR beta CDR3 regions were amplified from RNA. HTBI primers were employed in a first-round RT-PCR of the TCR CDR3. TCRdb fed the multiplex PCR reads into MiXCR, producing one record per CDR3 protein. The table lists approximately 700,000 distinct CDR3 sequences, roughly 17% of them singletons. Sample: blood. All receptors come from a man aged 18 to 29 with Graves' hyperthyroidism.

The table lists this clonotype with many counts. V usage is TRBV5-1 and J usage is TRBJ1-1; D is perhaps TRBD1 (5 bases). Germline V gene sequence: CDR1 SGHRS, CDR2 YFSETQ. The V end lost 4 bases, the J end lost 5 bases, and 15 bases lay between the germline ends. The CDR3 spans 14 residues. CDR3 DNA sequence: TGCGCCAGCAGCCTGGATGGGGGTGTTACTGAAGCTTTCTTT. It encodes CASSLDGGVTEAFF.

This clonotype was counted many times. The gene calls are TRBV11-2 and TRBJ2-1; 8 nucleotides agree with TRBD1. Germline CDR1 reads SGHAT; CDR2 reads FQNNGV. The CDR3 covers 14 residues. Unmatched junction bases numbered 5, after V lost 8 bases and J lost 2 bases. The CDR3 coding sequence is TGTGCCAGCTCGCTGGGACAGGCCTACAATGAGCAGTTCTTC. Amino acids: CASSLGQAYNEQFF.

This clonotype has only a few counts. A much bigger clone sits one base away, suggesting this may be a read error. The chain employs TRBV2 and TRBJ2-1; D is possibly TRBD1 or TRBD2 (5 bases each). The V gene's germline CDR1 is SNHLY and CDR2 FYNNEI. The CDR3 contains 13 residues. Trimming took 4 bases from V and 9 from J, leaving 13 bases between them. CDR3 bases: TGTGCCAGCAGTGGAGGTATGGGACGTGAGCAGTTCTTC. The encoded protein is CASSGGMGREQFF.

The chain carries TRBV6-5 and TRBJ2-1; no firm D call. There are 16 residues in the CDR3. Trimming stripped 0 bases from V and 4 bases from J, with 13 bases between. Germline values: CDR1 MNHEY, CDR2 SVGAGI. CDR3 in DNA: TGTGCCAGCAGTTACTCGAGCAGCTCCCAATACAATGAGCAGTTCTTC. Protein: CASSYSSSSQYNEQFF.

The gene calls are TRBV29-1 and TRBJ2-5; 15 bases align to TRBD2. The CDR3 is 17 amino acids. V lost 6 bases to trimming and J lost 5 bases; unmatched junction nucleotides: 13. CDR1 and CDR2 from the germline V gene are SQVTM and ANQGSEA. The CDR3 nucleotides read TGCAGCGTCAAGGGACTAGCGGGAGGTCGGGTATACGAGACCCAGTACTTC. This codes for CSVKGLAGGRVYETQYF.

In its sample, this clonotype was seen a few times. The chain employs TRBV20-1 and TRBJ2-1; 8 positions match TRBD2. Unmatched junction bases numbered 5, after V lost 0 bases and J lost 7 bases. Germline assignment: CDR1 DFQATT and CDR2 SNEGSKA (reference sequence). The CDR3 is 14 residues long. The CDR3 protein is CSARDSRGGNEQFF. CDR3 DNA sequence: TGCAGTGCTAGAGACTCCCGGGGGGGGAATGAGCAGTTCTTC.

This clonotype was seen a few times. The chain employs TRBV4-1 and TRBJ2-7; D perhaps matches TRBD2 (7 bases). Germline assignment: CDR1 MGHRA and CDR2 YSYEKL. The CDR3 is 20 amino acids. V was cut by 2 bases and J by 2 bases, with 28 bases left in between. The CDR3: CASSQRGGGRLKVRPYEQYF. CDR3 bases: TGCGCCAGCAGCCAAAGAGGGGGGGGGCGCCTAAAGGTTCGCCCCTACGAGCAGTACTTC.

V and J are TRBV6-1 and TRBJ2-2, with TRBD2 identical over 9 bases. CDR1 and CDR2 from the germline V gene are MNHNS and SASEGT. Losses at the gene ends were 5 bases for V and 6 bases for J; bases not matched to a gene: 13. CDR3 length: 17 residues. CDR3 amino acids: CASSRISGSARAGELFF. The CDR3 DNA sequence: TGTGCCAGCAGTAGAATTAGCGGGAGTGCCCGGGCCGGGGAGCTGTTTTTT.

This clonotype was detected ten times or more. The chain recombines TRBV29-1 with TRBJ2-7; D unresolved. The CDR3 is 13 residues long. The germline gives CDR1 SQVTM, CDR2 ANQGSEA. The CDR3 protein is CNPLCTRTYEQYF. The CDR3 coding sequence is TGCAACCCCCTTTGTACCCGGACCTACGAGCAGTACTTC.

The chain is built from TRBV10-3 and TRBJ1-5; D perhaps matches TRBD1 (5 bases). This CDR3 spans 15 amino acids. V lost 0 bases and J lost 2, with 8 bases in between. Germline assignment: CDR1 ENHRY and CDR2 SYGVKD. The CDR3 reads CAISESMGGNQPQHF. The DNA for the CDR3 is TGTGCCATCAGTGAGTCGATGGGGGGCAATCAGCCCCAGCATTTT.

This clonotype has only a few counts. The rearrangement uses TRBV19 and TRBJ2-7; D possibly corresponds to TRBD1 (5 bases). V was clipped by 10 bases and J by 2 bases, with 15 bases between them. The CDR3 length is 13 residues. Germline lookup yields CDR1 LNHDA and CDR2 SQIVND (reference sequence). DNA for the CDR3: TGTGCCACCCTGGACAAATTTACCTACGAGCAGTACTTC. Amino acids: CATLDKFTYEQYF.

At least ten counts were recorded for this clonotype. The chain uses TRBV11-2 and TRBJ2-7; 9 bases map to TRBD1. CDR1 SGHAT and CDR2 FQNNGV come from the germline V gene. Trimming took 5 bases from V and 5 from J; bases not matched to a gene: 7. The CDR3 runs to 14 residues. This CDR3 reads CASSRGTGNDEQYF. CDR3 nucleotide sequence: TGTGCCAGCAGCCGCGGGACAGGGAACGACGAGCAGTACTTC.

The rearrangement uses TRBV18 and TRBJ1-1; perhaps TRBD1 as D (6 bases). CDR3 length equals 14 residues. V was pared by 0 bases and J by 1 base, with 6 bases between. Germline CDR1 is KGHSH and CDR2 is LQKENI. CDR3 sequence (DNA): TGTGCCAGCTCACCACCGGGACAGAACACTGAAGCTTTCTTT. This sequence encodes CASSPPGQNTEAFF.